This T cell receptor (beta chain) originates from a study of T cells in Graves' hyperthyroidism and ophthalmopathy. Amplification of TCR beta CDR3 regions used RNA as the template. Using the HTBI primer set, a first-round RT-PCR was run on the TCR CDR3. TCRdb redid the calling of the multiplex PCR reads with MiXCR, one entry per CDR3 protein. The sample yields a few hundred thousand distinct CDR3 sequences, more than 20% seen once. A note on this clonotype: Its specificity is not known.

General study points: Within blood appeared most thyroid clonotypes that had expanded above 0.001. Through a model of 13 V-J features, ophthalmopathy was separated from stable hyperthyroidism.

Lactation, pregnancy, other autoimmune disease or uncontrolled infection excluded patients. Trimming removed 8 bases at V and 11 bases at J, with 18 bases between. The CDR3 covers 13 residues. This chain links TRBV12-3 or TRBV12-4 with TRBJ1-4, with D possibly matching TRBD1 (5 bases). The TCR sequence derives from a man in his fifties with Graves' hyperthyroidism. The sample consisted of blood. The CDR3 spells CASGGGEWGKLFF. The CDR3 region has the DNA TGTGCCAGCGGGGGAGGGGAATGGGGCAAACTGTTTTTT.